The 31 T cell receptor beta chains given below trace back to one sample, sequenced in a study of CD8 T cells in ankylosing spondylitis. No antigens are known for them. TCRdb analysed the 5' RACE reads with MiXCR anew, one entry per CDR3 protein. The sample includes over 700,000 distinct CDR3 sequences, roughly 19% of them seen just once. Study-wide findings and caveats: A TCR beta motif of 8 or 9 highly homologous variants appeared characteristic of ankylosing spondylitis blood.

The sequenced sample was blood, either unsorted or a sorted T cell fraction (not recorded which). Source of these receptors: a male donor with ankylosing spondylitis.

V usage is TRBV4-1 and J usage is TRBJ1-1; D is undetermined. Germline CDR1 reads MGHRA; CDR2 reads YSYEKL. This CDR3 comprises 16 residues. Trimming removed 2 bases at V and 6 bases at J, with 19 bases between. The CDR3 DNA is TGCGCCAGCAGCCAACTTATTCTGTCCTTGACTTCTGAAGCTTTCTTT. Translating it yields CASSQLILSLTSEAFF.

The chain links TRBV6-2 or TRBV6-3 to TRBJ2-3; 11 positions match TRBD2. J lost 6 bases, V lost 8 bases, and 10 bases had no gene match. The CDR3 spans 15 residues. The germline CDR1 and CDR2 sequences are MNHEY and SVGEGT. CDR3: CASDLLAGGADTQYF. The CDR3 nucleotides are TGTGCCAGCGATCTCCTAGCGGGAGGAGCGGATACGCAGTATTTT.

This chain uses TRBV6-1 with TRBJ2-7; 9 bases align to TRBD1. This CDR3 is 13 amino acids long. Trimming at V came to 6 bases and at J to 4 bases, leaving 4 bases not matched to a gene. Germline lookup yields CDR1 MNHNS and CDR2 SASEGT. This CDR3 reads CASRQGAEYEQYF. CDR3 nucleotides: TGTGCCAGCAGACAGGGGGCGGAGTACGAGCAGTACTTC.

This clonotype came up many times. This chain links TRBV3-1 with TRBJ2-7; 12 bases are shared with TRBD2. The CDR3 has 14 amino acids. Trimming removed 4 bases from V and 8 bases from J; junction bases left unmatched: 6. Germline V CDR1 and CDR2: LGHDT, YNNKEL (reference sequence). This chain's CDR3 is CASSPTSGSMKQYF. The CDR3 DNA sequence: TGTGCCAGCAGCCCGACTAGCGGGAGCATGAAGCAGTACTTC.

This clonotype was counted a few times. This chain joins TRBV4-1 and TRBJ2-1; 8 nucleotides agree with TRBD2. Looked up from germline, CDR1 is MGHRA and CDR2 is YSYEKL. This CDR3 contains 17 residues. V shed 2 bases and J 4 bases; nucleotides not matched to a gene: 10. CDR3 coding DNA: TGCGCCAGCAGCCAAAACCGGGAGGGGGATCGGTACAATGAGCAGTTCTTC. Amino acid sequence: CASSQNREGDRYNEQFF.

This clonotype was seen at least ten times. Since a much larger clone is just one base distant, this may be a read error. The chain has TRBV12-3 or TRBV12-4 and TRBJ2-7; D not certain. Trimming pared 6 bases from V and 2 bases from J, leaving 5 bases between. The CDR3 loop spans 11 amino acids. CDR3 bases: TGTGCCAGCAGCTACGCCTACGAGCAGTACTTC. Amino acids: CASSYAYEQYF.

The gene calls are TRBV12-3 or TRBV12-4 and TRBJ1-1; D uncertain. Between the trimmed V and J ends, which lost 6 bases and 8 bases, there was a span of 22 bases. The CDR3 is made up of 15 amino acids. CDR3 loop: CASRPESGHGKEAFF. In DNA, the CDR3 is TGTGCCAGCAGACCTGAGTCGGGTCATGGGAAAGAAGCTTTCTTT.

The chain couples TRBV20-1 to TRBJ1-4; D gene unclear. Trimming removed 0 bases from V and 4 bases from J, with 9 bases in between. This CDR3 contains 14 residues. Looked up from germline, CDR1 is DFQATT and CDR2 is SNEGSKA (reference sequence). In nucleotides, the CDR3 is TGCAGTGCTAGAGAGGATACAGATAATGAAAAACTGTTTTTT. Protein product: CSAREDTDNEKLFF.

V usage is TRBV2 and J usage is TRBJ2-1; D possibly corresponds to TRBD1 (6 bases). Germline V lookup: CDR1 SNHLY, CDR2 FYNNEI. The V end lost 5 bases, the J end lost 3 bases, and 11 bases lay between the germline ends. The CDR3 covers 14 residues. The CDR3 sequence: CASSTRDNYNEQFF. The CDR3 DNA reads TGTGCCAGCAGTACCCGGGACAACTACAATGAGCAGTTCTTC. The variable domain in full, completed from reference TRBV2 and TRBJ2-1, reads EPEVTQTPSHQVTQMGQEVILRCVPISNHLYFYWYRQILGQKVEFLVSFYNNEISEKSEIFDDQFSVERPDGSNFTLKIRSTKLEDSAMYFCASSTRDNYNEQFFGPGTRLTVL.

This clonotype was recorded at least ten times. The chain employs TRBV29-1 and TRBJ1-4, with no clear D. Per germline, CDR1 SQVTM and CDR2 ANQGSEA. Trimming took off 5 bases at V and 2 bases at J, with 18 bases between the two ends. The CDR3 has 16 residues. CDR3 residues: CSVNLRGTSTNEKLFF. The DNA of the CDR3 is TGCAGCGTTAATCTGCGGGGAACTTCGACTAATGAAAAACTGTTTTTT.

This clonotype was counted between two and nine times. J is TRBJ1-4 and V is TRBV18; no firm D call. V lost 1 base and J 2 bases, leaving 11 bases between the germline ends. The CDR3 has 16 residues. Germline CDR1 KGHSH, CDR2 LQKENI. Here the CDR3 reads CASSPLVPGTNEKLFF. CDR3 sequence (DNA): TGTGCCAGCTCACCACTCGTGCCAGGCACTAATGAAAAACTGTTTTTT.

This clonotype was seen a handful of times. The rearrangement links TRBV29-1 to TRBJ2-7; TRBD2 is a possible D gene (5 bases). Between the trimmed V and J ends, which lost 3 bases and 9 bases, there was a span of 12 bases. Germline CDR1 SQVTM, CDR2 ANQGSEA. The CDR3 runs 11 residues. CDR3 sequence: CSVESRGWQYF. In DNA form, the CDR3 reads TGCAGCGTTGAGTCCCGGGGTTGGCAGTACTTC.

This clonotype was found a few times. The CDR3 region has the DNA TGCGCCAGCAGCCAAGAGTGGAGACAAGAGACCCAGTACTTC. Its protein product is CASSQEWRQETQYF. This sequence joins TRBV4-1 and TRBJ2-5; no definite D call. Per the germline V gene, CDR1 is MGHRA and CDR2 is YSYEKL. The CDR3 has 14 amino acids. Trimming shortened V by 0 bases and J by 2 bases, and 7 bases separated the two germline ends.

This clonotype was found a few times. The CDR3 nucleotides read TGTGCCAGCAGCCCGCTAAGCGGCAATGAGCAGTTCTTC. It specifies CASSPLSGNEQFF. The chain couples TRBV7-2 to TRBJ2-1; a possible D gene is TRBD2 (5 bases). The germline V gene encodes CDR1 SGHTA and CDR2 FQGNSA. V was clipped by 5 bases and J by 6 bases, with 11 bases between them. The CDR3 has 13 residues.

This clonotype was seen ten or more times. The chain recombines TRBV29-1 with TRBJ2-2; D unresolved. The CDR3 has 13 amino acids. Germline V gives CDR1 SQVTM, CDR2 ANQGSEA. Trimming removed 2 bases at V and 3 bases at J, with 7 bases between. The chain's CDR3 is CSVEQDHTGELFF. The CDR3 DNA is TGCAGCGTTGAACAGGATCACACCGGGGAGCTGTTTTTT.

This clonotype was detected only a few times. The genes are TRBV6-2 or TRBV6-3 and TRBJ2-1, with 8 bases lining up with TRBD1. CDR3 size: 19 residues. V lost 2 bases, J lost 0 bases, and 12 bases stayed unmatched. Per germline, CDR1 MNHEY and CDR2 SVGEGT. The CDR3 region has the DNA TGTGCCAGCAGTTACATCCCGGGACAGGTCTCTCTCTCCTACAATGAGCAGTTCTTC. Its translation is CASSYIPGQVSLSYNEQFF.

The rearrangement joins TRBV2 to TRBJ1-1; D is possibly TRBD1 (5 bases). Trimming stripped 6 bases from V and 1 base from J, with 15 bases between. CDR1 and CDR2 from the germline V gene are SNHLY and FYNNEI. This CDR3 is 15 amino acids long. The CDR3 loop is CASRGELTANTEAFF. The CDR3 coding sequence is TGTGCCAGCAGGGGGGAACTTACAGCGAACACTGAAGCTTTCTTT.

This clonotype has more than one count but fewer than ten. The chain has TRBV24-1 and TRBJ1-3; 10 positions match TRBD1. V lost 3 bases and J lost 2; bases outside the gene matches: 0. From germline, CDR1 is KGHDR and CDR2 SFDVKD. CDR3 length: 15 amino acids. CDR3 sequence: CATSDGQGAGNTIYF. The CDR3 DNA is TGTGCCACCAGTGATGGACAGGGGGCTGGAAACACCATATATTTT.

The chain has TRBV4-3 and TRBJ1-1; D may be TRBD1 (6 bases). The CDR3 contains 16 residues. The ends were cut back, 1 base at V and 1 base at J, with 13 bases in the middle. Germline CDR1 and CDR2: LGHNA and YSLEER. CDR3 sequence reads: CASSQVRGVRNTEAFF. DNA of the CDR3: TGCGCCAGCAGCCAAGTTAGGGGGGTAAGGAACACTGAAGCTTTCTTT.

This clonotype was detected a few times. This CDR3 is CASKSGVQPQHF. The CDR3 coding sequence is TGTGCCAGCAAATCCGGGGTCCAGCCCCAGCATTTT. This rearrangement joins TRBV12-3 or TRBV12-4 to TRBJ1-5; D is ambiguous. The CDR3 consists of 12 residues. V was cut by 7 bases and J by 7 bases, with 11 bases left in between.

The gene calls are TRBV4-1 and TRBJ2-2; D unresolved. CDR1 and CDR2 from the germline V gene are MGHRA and YSYEKL. This CDR3 is built from 16 residues. V shed 5 bases and J shed 0 bases, with 13 bases lying between them. The CDR3 DNA sequence: TGCGCCAGCAGCGCCATACCACCCCCGAACACCGGGGAGCTGTTTTTT. It translates to CASSAIPPPNTGELFF.

This clonotype has just a few counts. The V and J genes are TRBV24-1 and TRBJ2-7; no firm D call. V gave up 4 bases and J gave up 2 bases, with 8 bases separating them. The CDR3 spans 13 residues. Germline V gives CDR1 KGHDR, CDR2 SFDVKD. CDR3 sequence reads: CATSDSYTYEQYF. DNA of the CDR3: TGTGCCACCAGTGACTCATACACCTACGAGCAGTACTTC.

The sample holds many counts of this clonotype. This chain links TRBV12-3 or TRBV12-4 with TRBJ2-1; D unresolved. V was cut by 3 bases and J by 7 bases, with 16 bases left in between. This CDR3 contains 15 residues. DNA for the CDR3: TGTGCCAGCAGTTTGAAAGGGAATAAAGGAAATGAGCAGTTCTTC. Translated: CASSLKGNKGNEQFF.

This clonotype was counted a few times. The rearrangement uses TRBV9 and TRBJ2-2; 7 nucleotides agree with TRBD1. The CDR3 is 16 amino acids. V lost 4 bases to trimming and J lost 2 bases; unmatched junction nucleotides: 8. Germline V lookup: CDR1 SGDLS, CDR2 YYNGEE. The CDR3 is CASSPRTGGNTGELFF. As DNA, the CDR3 is TGTGCCAGCAGCCCGCGGACAGGAGGAAACACCGGGGAGCTGTTTTTT.

The chain combines TRBV4-2 with TRBJ2-3, with D possibly being TRBD1 (5 bases). Deletions cut 4 bases from V and 4 bases from J, with 15 bases between. Germline lookup yields CDR1 LGHNA and CDR2 YNFKEQ. The CDR3 runs 15 residues. CDR3 DNA: TGTGCCAGCAGCCCGCGGCCAGGGATGGCAGATACGCAGTATTTT. Its protein product is CASSPRPGMADTQYF.

DNA of the CDR3: TGCAGCGCCGGCTCAACCGTTGGCGCTGAAGCTTTCTTT. Its translation: CSAGSTVGAEAFF. This chain uses TRBV29-1 with TRBJ1-1; no firm D call. Germline assignment: CDR1 SQVTM and CDR2 ANQGSEA. With 7 bases removed from V and 6 bases from J, the gap between germline ends came to 18 bases. This CDR3 has 13 amino acids.

The rearrangement links TRBV11-2 to TRBJ2-5; 8 nucleotides match TRBD2. The CDR3 has 15 residues. Germline assignment: CDR1 SGHAT and CDR2 FQNNGV. V lost 5 bases, J lost 5 bases, and 10 bases stayed unmatched. CDR3 coding DNA: TGTGCCAGCAGCGTCCGGACTAGCCGGGCGGAGACCCAGTACTTC. Translation: CASSVRTSRAETQYF.

The rearrangement links TRBV7-2 to TRBJ1-6; D gene unclear. The germline V gene encodes CDR1 SGHTA and CDR2 FQGNSA. V was clipped by 1 base and J by 10 bases, with 11 bases between them. This CDR3 has 14 residues. The CDR3 loop reads CASSLEVGASPLHF. CDR3 DNA sequence: TGTGCCAGCAGCTTAGAGGTCGGAGCCTCACCCCTCCACTTT.

This chain connects TRBV5-1 to TRBJ2-1; 7 nucleotides agree with TRBD2. The CDR3 runs 15 residues. Germline V lookup: CDR1 SGHRS, CDR2 YFSETQ. The trim removed 5 bases at V and 9 bases at J, leaving 14 bases unmatched. Written as DNA, the CDR3 is TGCGCCAGCAGGTTCGAGACTAGGGAGGGAGGTGAGCAGTTCTTC. This encodes CASRFETREGGEQFF.

There are a few counts of this clonotype. For the CDR3, the DNA is TGTGCCACGGGGCTAGCGGGGGGCACATACTACGAGCAGTACTTC. Its translation is CATGLAGGTYYEQYF. The V gene is TRBV7-2, the J gene TRBJ2-7; TRBD2 agrees at 11 bases. In germline, CDR1 is SGHTA, CDR2 FQGNSA. The CDR3 is 15 amino acids. Trimming at V came to 10 bases and at J to 3 bases, leaving 11 bases not matched to a gene.

This clonotype was seen only a few times. The chain links TRBV20-1 to TRBJ2-7, with 7 bases fitting TRBD1. The CDR3 has 12 residues. V lost 6 bases, J lost 2 bases, and 4 bases stayed unmatched. In germline, CDR1 is DFQATT, CDR2 SNEGSKA (reference sequence). CDR3 protein: CSAPDRAYEQYF. CDR3 coding DNA: TGCAGTGCCCCCGACAGGGCCTACGAGCAGTACTTC.